This T cell receptor beta chain was observed in a study of blood T cell repertoires in COVID-19. Cohort placement rested on clinical history that participants reported themselves. In the original workflow: Reference gene primers were amplified, and this amplification served to estimate nucleated cell counts. Assay: immunoSEQ multiplex PCR; the TCRdb copy retains only in-frame clones and omits some. D and trimming come from the DNA, and the V and J calls and clone size come from that table. Of approximately 140,000 clones detected, 84% appear once; the ten largest clones hold roughly 3.9%. Within the sample, this clone is large. The source is a man aged 45-65 years in a cohort exposed to, infected with or recovered from COVID-19 (not recorded which). Source material: PBMCs or T cells enriched from blood (not recorded which).

CDR3 DNA: TGTGCCAGCAGTCCCCGGACTAGCGGGAGTTATGAGCAGTTCTTC. Encoded protein: CASSPRTSGSYEQFF. This chain uses TRBV2 with TRBJ2-1; TRBD2 agrees at 13 bases. Germline values: CDR1 SNHLY, CDR2 FYNNEI. The V segment lost 5 bases and the J segment 8 bases; nucleotides outside the gene matches: 6. This CDR3 comprises 15 residues.